One and the same sample provided the 17 T cell receptor beta chains below, sequenced in a study. TCRdb used MiXCR to reprocess the 5' RACE reads, holding one entry per CDR3 protein. In the table there are tens of thousands of distinct CDR3 sequences, just under 30% of which are singletons. Input material: memory CD4+ T cells sorted from a lymph node. Subset given: memory CD4+ T cells, CD4+CD45RO+CD25-. Receptors originate from a female donor with breast cancer.

The chain is built from TRBV5-4 and TRBJ2-2; TRBD1 matches at 7 bases. This CDR3 has 16 residues. CDR1 SGHNT and CDR2 YYREEE come from the germline V gene (reference sequence). The V segment lost 0 bases and the J segment 2 bases; nucleotides outside the gene matches: 4. Written as DNA, the CDR3 is TGTGCCAGCAGCTTGGGTAGGGGGCAAAACACCGGGGAGCTGTTTTTT. Amino acid sequence: CASSLGRGQNTGELFF.

The chain links TRBV10-1 to TRBJ2-3; D is possibly TRBD1 (6 bases). The CDR3 loop spans 19 amino acids. Germline assignment: CDR1 WNHNN and CDR2 SYGVQD (reference sequence). V lost 3 bases and J lost 2, with 24 bases in between. This CDR3 is CASSDLPSDTGIPTDTQYF. CDR3 DNA sequence: TGCGCCAGCAGTGACCTTCCCTCGGATACAGGGATCCCCACAGATACGCAGTATTTT.

This clonotype turned up a few times. This chain connects TRBV18 to TRBJ1-3; TRBD1 aligns across 7 bases. Per the germline V gene, CDR1 is KGHSH and CDR2 is LQKENI. This CDR3 is built from 14 residues. V trimming: 2 bases; J trimming: 3 bases; junction bases outside the gene matches: 1. The CDR3 DNA follows: TGTGCCAGCTCACCAACAGGGGATGGAAACACCATATATTTT. The encoded protein is CASSPTGDGNTIYF.

There are a few counts of this clonotype. The chain uses TRBV6-6 and TRBJ2-5; 10 bases map to TRBD2. Per germline, CDR1 MNHNY and CDR2 SVGAGI (reference sequence). V was clipped by 5 bases and J by 2 bases; unmatched bases: 5. The CDR3 contains 15 residues. Written as DNA, the CDR3 is TGTGCCAGCAGTGAAGGACTAGCGGTACAAGAGACCCAGTACTTC. It translates to CASSEGLAVQETQYF.

V gene TRBV6-5 combines with J gene TRBJ1-1, with D tentatively TRBD1 (5 bases). The V end was cut by 6 bases, the J end by 4 bases, with 18 bases between. The CDR3 has 15 amino acids. Germline V gene sequence: CDR1 MNHEY, CDR2 SVGAGI. The CDR3: CASSRVQVSVTEAFF. Written as DNA, the CDR3 is TGTGCCAGCAGCCGCGTACAGGTTTCTGTCACTGAAGCTTTCTTT.

This clonotype was seen repeatedly, ten times or more. The chain carries TRBV5-1 and TRBJ2-1; the match to TRBD1 covers 9 bases. J was trimmed by 8 bases and V by 0 bases; bases with no gene match: 9. CDR1 and CDR2 (germline): SGHRS, YFSETQ. There are 16 residues in the CDR3. The CDR3 sequence: CASSLDEGDRVYEQFF. DNA for the CDR3: TGCGCCAGCAGCTTGGATGAAGGGGACAGGGTCTATGAGCAGTTCTTC.

Only a few counts were recorded for this clonotype. The J gene is TRBJ1-2, the V gene TRBV12-3 or TRBV12-4; possibly TRBD1 for D (5 bases). Trimming shortened V by 7 bases and J by 6 bases, and 15 bases separated the two germline ends. The CDR3 has 13 residues. CDR3 sequence: CASTKARGDGYTF. For the CDR3, the DNA is TGTGCCAGCACCAAAGCTCGGGGGGATGGCTACACCTTC.

This clonotype was counted only a few times. This CDR3 reads CASRIGGTNEKLFF. CDR3 DNA sequence: TGTGCCAGCAGAATAGGGGGAACTAATGAAAAACTGTTTTTT. The chain joins TRBV12-3 or TRBV12-4 to TRBJ1-4; maybe TRBD1 (6 bases). The CDR3 loop spans 14 amino acids. Deletions cut 6 bases from V and 1 base from J, with 9 bases between.

This clonotype was observed a few times. The chain is built from TRBV6-2 or TRBV6-3 and TRBJ2-5, with D hard to call. The CDR3 is made up of 15 amino acids. Deletions cut 4 bases from V and 5 bases from J, with 17 bases between. Per germline, CDR1 MNHEY and CDR2 SVGEGT. DNA for the CDR3: TGTGCCAGCAGTTGGAAACGGGTCGGACGGGAGACCCAGTACTTC. This sequence encodes CASSWKRVGRETQYF.

The chain couples TRBV5-6 to TRBJ2-1; no reliable D call. The CDR3 runs 16 residues. The V gene's germline CDR1 is SGHDT and CDR2 YYEEEE. V lost 4 bases and J 4 bases, leaving 18 bases between the germline ends. CDR3 sequence (DNA): TGTGCCAGCAGCCCCTTTTCAGCGCCGATTTACAATGAGCAGTTCTTC. Translation: CASSPFSAPIYNEQFF.

The count of this clonotype is one. The conserved phenylalanine or tryptophan is not found at the CDR3 terminus, so this likely reflects a read error. The chain carries TRBV7-3 and TRBJ2-3, with D perhaps matching TRBD2 (5 bases). Germline lookup yields CDR1 SGHTA and CDR2 FQGTGA. CDR3 length equals 14 residues. Trimming took off 5 bases at V and 1 base at J, with 10 bases between the two ends. CDR3 bases: TGTGCCAGCAGCGCCATTAGCGGCACAGATACGCAGTATTCT. Translating gives CASSAISGTDTQYS.

The genes are TRBV28 and TRBJ2-7, with D possibly matching TRBD2 (5 bases). CDR1 and CDR2 from the germline V gene are MDHEN and SYDVKM. V was cut by 7 bases and J by 6 bases, with 10 bases left in between. This CDR3 comprises 11 residues. The CDR3 loop reads CASNEGFEQYF. DNA of the CDR3: TGTGCCAGCAACGAGGGTTTCGAGCAGTACTTC.

V usage is TRBV6-6 and J usage is TRBJ2-7; 10 bases line up with TRBD2. With V trimmed by 2 bases and J by 4 bases, 2 bases remained unmatched. Germline CDR1 is MNHNY and CDR2 is SVGAGI (reference sequence). This CDR3 is built from 14 residues. CDR3 in DNA: TGTGCCAGCAGTTACCAGCGGGGGGGGTACGAGCAGTACTTC. This sequence encodes CASSYQRGGYEQYF.

This rearrangement joins TRBV4-2 to TRBJ2-5; tentative D call: TRBD2 (5 bases). This CDR3 spans 15 amino acids. The ends were cut back, 1 base at V and 2 bases at J, with 11 bases in the middle. Per germline, CDR1 LGHNA and CDR2 YNFKEQ. The CDR3: CASSQGRSGQETQYF. As DNA, the CDR3 is TGTGCCAGCAGCCAAGGAAGGAGCGGACAAGAGACCCAGTACTTC.

The rearrangement links TRBV7-8 to TRBJ2-4; TRBD2 agrees at 7 bases. CDR1 and CDR2 (germline): SGHVS, FQNEAQ. The ends lost 5 bases at V and 3 bases at J; junction bases unmatched: 7. This CDR3 has 15 residues. The CDR3 protein is CASSPGGQDKNIQYF. The CDR3 DNA sequence: TGTGCCAGCAGCCCGGGGGGTCAGGACAAAAACATTCAGTACTTC.

A few counts support this clonotype. The genes are TRBV7-9 and TRBJ2-5; 9 positions match TRBD2. Germline V CDR1 and CDR2: SEHNR, FQNEAQ (reference sequence). The CDR3 spans 15 residues. Trimming took 4 bases from V and 9 from J; bases not matched to a gene: 12. CDR3 protein: CASSSDPASGASQYF. CDR3 DNA sequence: TGTGCCAGCAGCTCCGACCCCGCTAGCGGGGCGTCCCAGTACTTC.

This chain uses TRBV27 with TRBJ1-5, with 8 nucleotides matching TRBD1. Germline V gives CDR1 MNHEY, CDR2 SMNVEV (reference sequence). The J segment lost 4 bases and the V segment lost 6 bases, leaving 5 bases of the junction unmatched. CDR3 length: 14 amino acids. The CDR3 region is CASRLGQENQPQHF. In DNA form, the CDR3 reads TGTGCCAGCAGGCTGGGACAGGAGAATCAGCCCCAGCATTTT.